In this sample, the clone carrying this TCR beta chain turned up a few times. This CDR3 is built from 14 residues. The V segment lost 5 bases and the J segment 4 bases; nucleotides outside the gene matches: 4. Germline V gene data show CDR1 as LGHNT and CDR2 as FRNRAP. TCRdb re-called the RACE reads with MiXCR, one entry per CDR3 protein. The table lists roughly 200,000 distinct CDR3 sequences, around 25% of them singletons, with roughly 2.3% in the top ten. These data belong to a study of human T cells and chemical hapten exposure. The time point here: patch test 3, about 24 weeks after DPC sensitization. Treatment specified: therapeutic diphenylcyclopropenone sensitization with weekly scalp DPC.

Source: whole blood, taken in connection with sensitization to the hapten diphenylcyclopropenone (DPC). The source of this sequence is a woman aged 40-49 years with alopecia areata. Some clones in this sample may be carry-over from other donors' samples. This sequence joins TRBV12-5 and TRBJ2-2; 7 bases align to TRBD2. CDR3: CASGTGGSTGELFF. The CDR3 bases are TGTGCTAGTGGTACGGGAGGATCCACCGGGGAGCTGTTTTTT.